This TCR beta chain originates from a study of early T cells in non-severe SARS-CoV-2 infection (dated by TCRdb to the early 2020s). For the wider study: Because TCR sequencing relied on bulk RNA taken from unsorted whole blood, pairing of alpha and beta chains was not possible.

This was a case-control study nested in a cohort of healthcare workers in London, UK, who had nasopharyngeal swab PCR tests and blood samples taken every week. Healthcare workers were recruited between 23 and 31 March 2020, during the week of the UK lockdown, and were followed weekly for up to roughly 15 weeks. The library was prepared using 5' RACE. Sequencing relied on a NextSeq 500. Unique molecular identifiers were attached to individual cDNA molecules in the TCR library protocol so that sequencing error and PCR bias could be corrected. Both TCR alpha and beta chains were sequenced, and tight co-correlation was observed between alpha and beta sequence abundances in each sample. As for how the authors treated the data: Decombinator V4 was used to perform V gene, J gene and CDR3 annotation of TCR sequences. TCRs were defined as expanded if a significant change between any two time points was detected under a Poisson model with p below 0.0001. TCR abundances were normalised to the total number of TCRs sequenced per sample and expressed as counts per million. MAIT TCRs were defined by TRAV1-2 paired with TRAJ12, TRAJ20 or TRAJ33, and iNKT TCRs by TRAV10 paired with TRAJ18. VDJdb, accessed 1 November 2021, was searched for CMV, EBV and SARS-CoV-2 annotated TCRs, with TCRs annotated for multiple antigens excluded. Clones were called with MiXCR by TCRdb after fastp trimmed the public reads at Q25, and only in-frame beta chains were retained. Records with the same CDR3 protein are collapsed into one entry carrying the most frequent genes and DNA. The V and J calls follow TCRdb's processing rather than the paper's. The sample data list approximately 70,000 distinct CDR3 sequences, and around 10% of these were observed just once. 6% to 8% of the sample goes to the ten largest clones.

Results and caveats for the whole study, not just this receptor: VDJdb matching was skewed toward anti-spike CD8 responses and likely underestimated virus-specific expansions by missing private and CD4 specificities.

V loses 1 base at its end and J loses 5 bases; junction bases beyond the gene matches: 6. The CDR3 holds 16 amino acids from the cysteine to the phenylalanine. Only CDR3 DNA is held: 48 bases, read in frame from base 1. From the germline V gene, CDR1 is SGHNT and CDR2 is YENEEA. The sample holds a few counts of this clonotype. It has no known antigen specificity. Base qualities are not provided; no much larger clone lies one nucleotide away. The sequence is built from TRBV11-3 and TRBJ2-1, and 9 junctional nucleotides match TRBD1. The source was whole blood, collected at baseline. The clonotype originates from an adult who was a healthcare worker with PCR-confirmed SARS-CoV-2 infection or an uninfected control (not recorded which). The CDR3 corresponds to CASSLASGTGNNEQFF. The bases read TGTGCCAGCAGCTTAGCCTCTGGGACAGGGAACAATGAGCAGTTCTTC. The full variable domain, completed from the reference TRBV11-3 and TRBJ2-1 proteins outside the CDR3, reads EAGVVQSPRYKIIEKKQPVAFWCNPISGHNTLYWYLQNLGQGPELLIRYENEEAVDDSQLPKDRFSAERLKGVDSTLKIQPAELGDSAVYLCASSLASGTGNNEQFFGPGTRLTVL.